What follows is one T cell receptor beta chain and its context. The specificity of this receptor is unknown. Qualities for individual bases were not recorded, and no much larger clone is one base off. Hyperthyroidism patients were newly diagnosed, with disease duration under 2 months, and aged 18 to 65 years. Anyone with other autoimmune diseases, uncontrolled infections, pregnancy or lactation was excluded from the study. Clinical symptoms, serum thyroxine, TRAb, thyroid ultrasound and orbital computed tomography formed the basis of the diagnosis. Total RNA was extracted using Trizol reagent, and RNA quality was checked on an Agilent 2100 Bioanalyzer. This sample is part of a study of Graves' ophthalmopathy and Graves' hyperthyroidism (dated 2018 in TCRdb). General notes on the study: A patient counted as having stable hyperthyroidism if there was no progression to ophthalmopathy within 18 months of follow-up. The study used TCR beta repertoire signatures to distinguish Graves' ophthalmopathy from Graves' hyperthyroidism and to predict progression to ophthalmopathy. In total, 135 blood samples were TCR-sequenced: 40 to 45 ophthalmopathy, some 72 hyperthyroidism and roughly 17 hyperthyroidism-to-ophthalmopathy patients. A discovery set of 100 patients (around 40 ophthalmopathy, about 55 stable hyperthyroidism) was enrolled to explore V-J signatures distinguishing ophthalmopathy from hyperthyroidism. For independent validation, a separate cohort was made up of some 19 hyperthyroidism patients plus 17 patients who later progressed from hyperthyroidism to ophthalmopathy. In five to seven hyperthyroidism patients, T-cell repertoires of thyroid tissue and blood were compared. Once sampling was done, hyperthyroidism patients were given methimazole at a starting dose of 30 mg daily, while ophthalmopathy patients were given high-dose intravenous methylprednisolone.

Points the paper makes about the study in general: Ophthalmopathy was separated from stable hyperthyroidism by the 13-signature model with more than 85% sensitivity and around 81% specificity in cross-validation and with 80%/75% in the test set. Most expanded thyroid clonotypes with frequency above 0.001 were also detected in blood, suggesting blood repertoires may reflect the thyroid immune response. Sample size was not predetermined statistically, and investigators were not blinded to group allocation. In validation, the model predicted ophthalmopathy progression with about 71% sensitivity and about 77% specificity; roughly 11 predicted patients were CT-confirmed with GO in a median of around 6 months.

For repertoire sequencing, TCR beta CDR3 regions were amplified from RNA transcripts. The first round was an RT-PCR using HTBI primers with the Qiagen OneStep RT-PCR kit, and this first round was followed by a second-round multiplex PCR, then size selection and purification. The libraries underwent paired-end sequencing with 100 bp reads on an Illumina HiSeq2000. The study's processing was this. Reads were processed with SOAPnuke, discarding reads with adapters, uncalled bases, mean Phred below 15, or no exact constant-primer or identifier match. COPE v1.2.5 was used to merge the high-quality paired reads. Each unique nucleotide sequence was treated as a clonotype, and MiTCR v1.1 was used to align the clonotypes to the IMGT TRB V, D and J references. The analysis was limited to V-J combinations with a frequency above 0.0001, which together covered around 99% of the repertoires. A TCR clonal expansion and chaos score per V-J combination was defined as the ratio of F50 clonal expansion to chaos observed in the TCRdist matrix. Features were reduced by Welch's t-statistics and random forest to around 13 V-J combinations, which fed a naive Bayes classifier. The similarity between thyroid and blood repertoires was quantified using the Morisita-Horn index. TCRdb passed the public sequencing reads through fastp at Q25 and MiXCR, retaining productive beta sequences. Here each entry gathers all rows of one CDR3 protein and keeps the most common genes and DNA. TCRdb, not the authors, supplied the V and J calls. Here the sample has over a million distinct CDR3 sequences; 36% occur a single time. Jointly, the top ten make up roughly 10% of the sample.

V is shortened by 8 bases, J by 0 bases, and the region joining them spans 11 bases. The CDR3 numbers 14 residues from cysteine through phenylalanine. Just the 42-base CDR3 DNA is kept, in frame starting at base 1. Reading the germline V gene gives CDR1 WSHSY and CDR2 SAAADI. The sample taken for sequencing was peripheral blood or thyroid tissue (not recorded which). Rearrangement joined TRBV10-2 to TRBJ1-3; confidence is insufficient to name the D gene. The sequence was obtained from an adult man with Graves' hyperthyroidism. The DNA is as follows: TGCGCCAGCTCTTCCGTGAGCTCTGGAAACACCATATATTTT. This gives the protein CASSSVSSGNTIYF.